This T cell receptor beta chain was profiled in a study of neurological immune-mediated disorders (dated by TCRdb to about 2019). Notes on the research overall: Peripheral blood TCR-beta repertoires from patients with HTLV-I-associated myelopathy (HAM/TSP), patients with multiple sclerosis, and healthy controls were compared in the study using UMI-based sequencing. Alongside PBMC samples, the set of about 100 TCR-beta libraries contained longitudinal samples, technical triplicates, and paired CD4+ and CD8+ T-cell subsets that had been sorted. The cohort included about 70 subjects: approximately 15 with HAM/TSP, some 34 with multiple sclerosis, and 20 or so healthy controls. The study at large found these results: TCR clonal expansion was highest in HAM/TSP patients and lowest in MS patients, with MS patients falling below even healthy controls. Across subjects, expanded clones never shared an identical CDR3 amino acid sequence, which suggests that the TCR-beta repertoires in every group were private.

To synthesize cDNA, template-switch 5'RACE was performed with a primer carrying a 10-nucleotide random unique molecular identifier so that each TCR transcript was tagged. Every sequencing run yielded over 200 million TCR-beta sequences covering 15-18 subjects. The RNeasy kit was used for extraction of total RNA. Using the KAPA Real-time Library Amplification kit, TCR-beta VDJ regions were amplified with primers for the TCR constant region and the 5'RACE anchor. A first PCR added sample indexes and Illumina adaptors, and a second PCR then raised library yield. After Ampure bead purification, the roughly 650 bp TCR product was size-selected on a 2% E-gel SizeSelection system. Before pooling, libraries had their quality checked on a Bioanalyzer, their concentration measured with Qubit, and their quantity determined with the Kapa Library Quantification kit. An Illumina HiSeq 2500 was used to sequence the libraries paired-end at 2 x 150 bp. To increase sequence diversity, about 23-32% phiX was spiked into each library pool. The study's processing was this. Quality-filtered reads were processed with the UMI-based MiGEC pipeline, and over 85% of raw TCR sequences were removed by the MiGEC pipeline during error correction. VDJ genes were aligned to IMGT germline references, and clonotypes were defined by unique CDR3 amino acid sequence plus V-J genes. VDJtools evaluated clonal expansion, Shannon diversity and CDR3 relatedness (CalcPairwiseDistances, ClusterSamples); CLCbio workbench built phylogenetic trees. A clone was classed as expanded if it had 8 or more unique UMIs, a cutoff based on coefficient-of-variation modelling across technical triplicates. Using fastp trimming at Q25 and MiXCR clonotype assembly, TCRdb reanalyzed the public sequencing data and kept in-frame beta chains. Rows matching on CDR3 protein sequence are summarized as one entry with the most common DNA and genes. The V and J calls and clone size come from TCRdb's table, not from the authors' own analysis. This sample gives tens of thousands of distinct CDR3 sequences in total; 9% to 12% of them show up just once. The ten largest clones take up under 2% of the sample.

Healthy controls were blood bank volunteers in Maryland, USA. Unsorted PBMC libraries were generated from 2 million PBMCs stored in RNAlater at -80 °C until RNA extraction. Peripheral blood was subjected to Ficoll-Hypaque density gradient centrifugation to isolate PBMCs, which were then cryopreserved in liquid nitrogen. This clonotype occurred many times. The target of this receptor is not known. Base quality data are lacking; no much larger clone is found one base away. V was cut back by 5 bases and J by 4 bases, leaving a gap of 15 bases between them. The CDR3 covers 14 residues, taking in both the cysteine and the phenylalanine. The entry retains the CDR3 DNA only, 42 bases that are in frame from base 1. From the germline V gene, CDR1 is SGHTA and CDR2 is FQGNSA.

The chain joins TRBV7-2 to TRBJ2-7; the D call is tentative, TRBD1 or TRBD2, as each matches 5 bases. The material sequenced was PBMCs. The TCR sequence derives from a middle-aged man in good health. This receptor has the CDR3 CASSRRDDPYEQYF. The DNA reads TGTGCCAGCAGCCGTCGGGACGACCCTTACGAGCAGTACTTC. The entire variable domain, with the stretches around the CDR3 drawn from the reference TRBV7-2 and TRBJ2-7 proteins, is GAGVSQSPSNKVTEKGKDVELRCDPISGHTALYWYRQSLGQGLEFLIYFQGNSAPDKSGLPSDRFSAERTGGSVSTLTIQRTQQEDSAVYLCASSRRDDPYEQYFGPGTRLTVT.